What follows are 29 T cell receptor beta chains derived from one specimen sequenced in a study of T cell responses to AZD1222 COVID-19 vaccine (dated by TCRdb to the early 2020s). Libraries were built with the immunoSEQ multiplex PCR assay. TCRdb provides this immuneACCESS table in a form limited to in-frame rearrangements. Some clones are lacking; in checked studies, under half of them reflect an unresolved V gene, and why the rest are absent is not known. Present in this sample are roughly 130,000 clones, roughly 88% of which were seen just once. Roughly 1.7% of the sample lies in the top ten. Interpreted using the paper, the time point label stands for: baseline before first vaccination. Sequences were derived from peripheral blood, sampled on day 0 of AZD1222 vaccination. These receptors originate from an adult in good health.

The chain carries TRBV27 and TRBJ2-3, with 8 bases matching TRBD1. The ends lost 5 bases at V and 4 bases at J; junction bases unmatched: 5. This CDR3 spans 14 amino acids. Germline assignment: CDR1 MNHEY and CDR2 SMNVEV (reference sequence). CDR3 region: CASSPRGLADTQYF. In DNA form, the CDR3 reads TGTGCCAGCAGTCCCAGGGGGCTCGCAGATACGCAGTATTTT.

The V and J genes are TRBV5-5 and TRBJ1-2; TRBD1 might be the D (5 bases). Germline V lookup: CDR1 SGHKS, CDR2 YYEKEE (reference sequence). This CDR3 spans 13 amino acids. Trimming cost V 3 bases and J 1 base, with 7 bases left between them. The CDR3 DNA follows: TGTGCCAGCAGCTGGGACTTTAACTATGGCTACACCTTC. Its translation: CASSWDFNYGYTF. The full variable domain, completed using reference TRBV5-5 and TRBJ1-2, is DAGVTQSPTHLIKTRGQQVTLRCSPISGHKSVSWYQQVLGQGPQFIFQYYEKEERGRGNFPDRFSARQFPNYSSELNVNALLLGDSALYLCASSWDFNYGYTFGSGTRLTVV.

The chain links TRBV11-2 to TRBJ1-3; no definite D call. This CDR3 contains 13 residues. The germline CDR1 and CDR2 sequences are SGHAT and FQNNGV. V gave up 4 bases and J gave up 0 bases, with 4 bases separating them. In DNA form, the CDR3 reads TGTGCCAGCAGCTCCCGCTCTGGAAACACCATATATTTT. Its translation: CASSSRSGNTIYF. Together with reference TRBV11-2 and TRBJ1-3, the CDR3 gives the full variable domain: EAGVAQSPRYKIIEKRQSVAFWCNPISGHATLYWYQQILGQGPKLLIQFQNNGVVDDSQLPKDRFSAERLKGVDSTLKIQPAKLEDSAVYLCASSSRSGNTIYFGEGSWLTVV.

J is TRBJ2-5 and V is TRBV3-1 (or the pseudogene TRBV3-2), with 10 bases fitting TRBD2. After removal of 4 bases from V and 4 bases from J, the junction contained 3 bases not matched to a gene. CDR1 is LGHDT, CDR2 YNNKEL, per germline (reference sequence). This CDR3 contains 14 residues. The CDR3 nucleotides read TGTGCCAGCAGCCGTAGCGGGGGGCGAGAGACCCAGTACTTC. Translating gives CASSRSGGRETQYF.

The rearrangement links TRBV3-1 (or the pseudogene TRBV3-2) to TRBJ1-2; D gene uncertain. CDR1 and CDR2 (germline): LGHDT, YNNKEL (reference sequence). V was clipped by 8 bases and J by 8 bases, with 3 bases between them. CDR3 length equals 8 residues. The DNA for the CDR3 is TGTGCCAGCCTCGGCTACACCTTC. This encodes CASLGYTF.

The chain recombines TRBV7-2 with TRBJ2-2; 8 bases match TRBD2. Germline CDR1 is SGHTA and CDR2 is FQGNSA. There are 16 residues in the CDR3. V lost 3 bases to trimming and J lost 1 base; unmatched junction nucleotides: 4. The CDR3 DNA follows: TGTGCCAGCAGCTTTGCGGGAGGAATGAACACCGGGGAGCTGTTTTTT. Its translation is CASSFAGGMNTGELFF.

A single count supports this clone. This sequence joins TRBV27 and TRBJ1-6, with a tentative D call TRBD1 (6 bases). Germline loops: CDR1 MNHEY, CDR2 SMNVEV (reference sequence). The CDR3 length is 16 residues. Trimming took off 5 bases at V and 6 bases at J, with 17 bases between the two ends. DNA for the CDR3: TGTGCCAGCAGTCAGGGACACTTGATTCGTAATTCACCCCTCCACTTT. Translating gives CASSQGHLIRNSPLHF.

The V call is TRBV9, the J call TRBJ2-2; TRBD2 matches at 8 bases. V was pared by 0 bases and J by 7 bases, with 5 bases of the junction left unmatched. CDR3 size: 15 residues. The V gene's germline CDR1 is SGDLS and CDR2 YYNGEE. This CDR3 reads CASSVGLASGGELFF. The CDR3 nucleotides are TGTGCCAGCAGCGTAGGACTAGCGTCGGGCGGGGAGCTGTTTTTT.

The chain is built from TRBV11-3 and TRBJ1-2; unclear D gene. The germline gives CDR1 SGHNT, CDR2 YENEEA. Trimming pared 5 bases from V and 4 bases from J, leaving 14 bases between. The length of the CDR3 is 14 residues. CDR3 coding DNA: TGTGCCAGCAGCCCCACGGGCACATTCTATGGCTACACCTTC. This sequence encodes CASSPTGTFYGYTF. Based on the CDR3 plus reference TRBV11-3 and TRBJ1-2, the full variable domain is EAGVVQSPRYKIIEKKQPVAFWCNPISGHNTLYWYLQNLGQGPELLIRYENEEAVDDSQLPKDRFSAERLKGVDSTLKIQPAELGDSAVYLCASSPTGTFYGYTFGSGTRLTVV.

Worth noting for this clone: Other DNA sequences in the same sample also yield this CDR3. This chain connects TRBV5-5 to TRBJ2-1; TRBD1 matches 8 bases. J was trimmed by 1 base and V by 4 bases; bases with no gene match: 4. CDR1 is SGHKS and CDR2 is YYEKEE in the germline V gene (reference sequence). The CDR3 contains 15 residues. In DNA form, the CDR3 reads TGTGCCAGCAGCACACAGGGGGAATCCTACAATGAGCAGTTCTTC. Translation: CASSTQGESYNEQFF.

This clone was detected once. The V gene is TRBV7-3, the J gene TRBJ1-1, with 7 bases aligning to TRBD1. V lost 8 bases and J lost 1; bases outside the gene matches: 4. The CDR3 is 13 residues long. Per the germline V gene, CDR1 is SGHTA and CDR2 is FQGTGA. The CDR3 loop reads CASGRQGNTEAFF. The CDR3 nucleotides read TGTGCCAGCGGTAGACAGGGGAACACTGAAGCTTTCTTT.

J is TRBJ2-7 and V is TRBV10-2; a possible D gene is TRBD2 (6 bases). The CDR3 runs to 15 residues. V gave up 6 bases and J gave up 1 base, with 16 bases separating them. Per the germline V gene, CDR1 is WSHSY and CDR2 is SAAADI. The CDR3 DNA is TGCGCCAGCAGGGATACACCCGGGGGATCCTACGAGCAGTACTTC. Protein: CASRDTPGGSYEQYF.

CDR3 sequence: CASSSDSGEAFF. In DNA form, the CDR3 reads TGTGCCAGCAGCTCGGACAGTGGTGAAGCTTTCTTT. The J gene is TRBJ1-1, the V gene TRBV12-3 or TRBV12-4; D perhaps matches TRBD1 (6 bases). Trimming removed 6 bases from V and 7 bases from J, with 12 bases in between. This CDR3 is built from 12 residues.

This chain uses TRBV5-6 with TRBJ2-7; 10 bases are shared with TRBD2. Germline loops: CDR1 SGHDT, CDR2 YYEEEE. The V segment lost 2 bases and the J segment 5 bases; nucleotides outside the gene matches: 10. CDR3 size: 16 residues. The CDR3 protein is CASSLLAGGGKNEQYF. For the CDR3, the DNA is TGTGCCAGCAGCTTATTAGCGGGAGGCGGGAAAAACGAGCAGTACTTC.

This chain links TRBV2 with TRBJ1-2; the match to TRBD1 covers 9 bases. CDR1 is SNHLY and CDR2 is FYNNEI in the germline V gene. J gave up 4 bases and V 7 bases, and 10 bases lay outside the gene matches. The CDR3 spans 15 residues. This CDR3 reads CASIRTGESVYGYTF. The CDR3 DNA reads TGTGCCAGCATTCGGACAGGGGAATCGGTCTATGGCTACACCTTC.

This clone was seen once. The rearrangement joins TRBV18 to TRBJ1-4; D not certain. The CDR3 extends over 15 amino acids. The germline V gene has CDR1 KGHSH and CDR2 LQKENI. The V gene lost 2 bases and the J gene lost 8 bases, with 15 bases spanning the gap. The CDR3 spells CASSPRRSEEEKLFF. The CDR3 nucleotides are TGTGCCAGCTCACCAAGGAGGTCCGAGGAGGAAAAACTGTTTTTT.

A word on this clone: In the same sample, other DNA sequences code for this CDR3. This chain links TRBV12-3 or TRBV12-4 with TRBJ1-1; D gene uncertain. The length of the CDR3 is 13 residues. Trimming cost V 6 bases and J 1 base, with 9 bases left between them. The CDR3 DNA is TGTGCCAGCAGCTTCGCGGGGAACACTGAAGCTTTCTTT. This sequence encodes CASSFAGNTEAFF.

The V call is TRBV4-1, the J call TRBJ1-2; D gene uncertain. This CDR3 spans 16 amino acids. CDR1 is MGHRA and CDR2 is YSYEKL in the germline V gene. The V gene lost 1 base and the J gene lost 8 bases, with 20 bases spanning the gap. CDR3 loop: CASSQVLREGPTGYTF. CDR3 sequence (DNA): TGCGCCAGCAGCCAAGTACTACGGGAAGGGCCGACCGGCTACACCTTC.

The genes are TRBV21-1 and TRBJ1-6. TRBV21-1 is annotated as a pseudogene. This CDR3 comprises 21 residues. The CDR3 spells CASSKTDQPRGGNPYSSPLHF. DNA for the CDR3: TGTGCCAGCAGCAAAACGGATCAGCCACGGGGGGGTAATCCTTATAGTTCACCCCTCCACTTT.

The chain couples TRBV19 to TRBJ2-1; TRBD2 matches at 8 bases. V lost 3 bases to trimming and J lost 6 bases; unmatched junction nucleotides: 7. The CDR3 totals 15 residues. CDR1 and CDR2 (germline): LNHDA, SQIVND (reference sequence). As DNA, the CDR3 is TGTGCCAGTAGTATCCGCGGACTAGCAGGCAATGAGCAGTTCTTC. This sequence encodes CASSIRGLAGNEQFF.

The chain uses TRBV9 and TRBJ2-3, with TRBD2 matching over 9 bases. V lost 3 bases to trimming and J lost 0 bases; unmatched junction nucleotides: 11. This CDR3 is built from 18 residues. Germline CDR1 reads SGDLS; CDR2 reads YYNGEE. CDR3 bases: TGTGCCAGCAGCGCTGGGAGCGGGGGGCTACCCAGCACAGATACGCAGTATTTT. The encoded protein is CASSAGSGGLPSTDTQYF.

The V and J genes are TRBV7-2 and TRBJ2-3; a weak D match, TRBD2 (6 bases). CDR1 is SGHTA, CDR2 FQGNSA, per germline. V was pared by 1 base and J by 2 bases, with 10 bases between. CDR3 length: 15 residues. The CDR3 bases are TGTGCCAGCAGCTTAGGTAGCGGAGTCACAGATACGCAGTATTTT. Translating gives CASSLGSGVTDTQYF. Variable domain in full (rest from reference TRBV7-2 and TRBJ2-3): GAGVSQSPSNKVTEKGKDVELRCDPISGHTALYWYRQSLGQGLEFLIYFQGNSAPDKSGLPSDRFSAERTGGSVSTLTIQRTQQEDSAVYLCASSLGSGVTDTQYFGPGTRLTVL.

This rearrangement joins TRBV2 to TRBJ2-7; 9 bases map to TRBD2. V shed 4 bases and J 2 bases; nucleotides not matched to a gene: 9. The CDR3 consists of 16 residues. Germline V gene sequence: CDR1 SNHLY, CDR2 FYNNEI. In DNA, the CDR3 is TGTGCCAGCAGTGGCGGGGTAGCGGGGGCCACCTACGAGCAGTACTTC. Encoded protein: CASSGGVAGATYEQYF. The full variable domain, completed using reference TRBV2 and TRBJ2-7, is EPEVTQTPSHQVTQMGQEVILRCVPISNHLYFYWYRQILGQKVEFLVSFYNNEISEKSEIFDDQFSVERPDGSNFTLKIRSTKLEDSAMYFCASSGGVAGATYEQYFGPGTRLTVT.

The chain employs TRBV29-1 and TRBJ1-2; D is undetermined. V shed 2 bases and J shed 4 bases, with 11 bases lying between them. The length of the CDR3 is 13 residues. Germline V gives CDR1 SQVTM, CDR2 ANQGSEA. For the CDR3, the DNA is TGCAGCGTTGAACGAAAAGCTAGCTATGGCTACACCTTC. This encodes CSVERKASYGYTF. The whole variable domain, remainder taken from reference TRBV29-1 and TRBJ1-2, is SAVISQKPSRDICQRGTSLTIQCQVDSQVTMMFWYRQQPGQSLTLIATANQGSEATYESGFVIDKFPISRPNLTFSTLTVSNMSPEDSSIYLCSVERKASYGYTFGSGTRLTVV.

This chain uses TRBV7-9 with TRBJ1-1; perhaps TRBD1 as D (6 bases). Germline CDR1 SEHNR, CDR2 FQNEAQ (reference sequence). Between the trimmed V and J ends, which lost 5 bases and 5 bases, there was a span of 15 bases. CDR3 length equals 14 residues. CDR3 bases: TGTGCCAGCAGCCGACCGACAGGTTGGACTGAAGCTTTCTTT. This codes for CASSRPTGWTEAFF.

This chain links TRBV5-6 with TRBJ2-5; the D is unclear. The length of the CDR3 is 14 residues. Per the germline V gene, CDR1 is SGHDT and CDR2 is YYEEEE. Trimming shortened V by 1 base and J by 5 bases, and 12 bases separated the two germline ends. CDR3 sequence (DNA): TGTGCCAGCAGCTTGTACTTGAGTTGGGAGACCCAGTACTTC. Its protein product is CASSLYLSWETQYF.

The chain links TRBV25-1 to TRBJ2-3, with 8 bases identical to TRBD2. CDR1 and CDR2 (germline): MGHDK, SYGVNS. J gave up 1 base and V 6 bases, and 9 bases lay outside the gene matches. CDR3 length equals 16 residues. CDR3 loop: CASRAPGRGGTDTQYF. In DNA form, the CDR3 reads TGTGCCAGCAGGGCCCCGGGGCGGGGGGGCACAGATACGCAGTATTTT. Full variable domain (outside the CDR3, taken from reference TRBV25-1 and TRBJ2-3): EADIYQTPRYLVIGTGKKITLECSQTMGHDKMYWYQQDPGMELHLIHYSYGVNSTEKGDLSSESTVSRIRTEHFPLTLESARPSHTSQYLCASRAPGRGGTDTQYFGPGTRLTVL.

In this sample, this clone turned up once. The chain couples TRBV5-5 to TRBJ1-6; D remains unclear. Germline loops: CDR1 SGHKS, CDR2 YYEKEE (reference sequence). The CDR3 is made up of 13 amino acids. Trimming took off 4 bases at V and 14 bases at J, with 16 bases between the two ends. DNA for the CDR3: TGTGCCAGCAGCGCTCCTAGCGTAGACTCCCTCCACTTT. It encodes CASSAPSVDSLHF. Full variable domain (remainder filled in from reference TRBV5-5 and TRBJ1-6): DAGVTQSPTHLIKTRGQQVTLRCSPISGHKSVSWYQQVLGQGPQFIFQYYEKEERGRGNFPDRFSARQFPNYSSELNVNALLLGDSALYLCASSAPSVDSLHFGNGTRLTVT.

This chain uses TRBV19 with TRBJ1-1; 9 positions match TRBD1. CDR1 is LNHDA, CDR2 SQIVND, per germline (reference sequence). The length of the CDR3 is 14 residues. J gave up 3 bases and V 6 bases, and 5 bases lay outside the gene matches. CDR3 sequence: CASSFDRGYTEAFF. The CDR3 coding sequence is TGTGCCAGTAGCTTTGACAGGGGGTACACTGAAGCTTTCTTT.